The source of this TCR beta chain is a study of blood T cell repertoires in COVID-19. Across the study: COVID-19 samples, acute and convalescent, were from the United States, Italy and Spain. T cells, B-cell-depleted T cells, or PBMCs supplied cDNA or gDNA.

The data were produced by immunoSEQ multiplex PCR, yet TCRdb's version contains in-frame clones alone and is incomplete. This sample has 120,000 to 150,000 clones, with 80% to 90% found just once. Sequences were obtained from peripheral blood. The sequence was collected from a woman in her sixties or seventies with active COVID-19.

CDR3 sequence (DNA): TGTGCCAGCAGTTTATTGGACAGGGGCCAGTACTTC. Amino acid sequence: CASSLLDRGQYF. This chain uses TRBV28 with TRBJ2-7, with 9 bases that match TRBD1. From germline, CDR1 is MDHEN and CDR2 SYDVKM. The CDR3 has 12 amino acids. The V gene end was trimmed by 1 base and the J gene end by 10 bases; junction bases not matched to a gene: 2.